The clone carrying this TCR beta chain was seen only once. Its specificity is not known. Trimming pared 6 bases from V and 7 bases from J, leaving 18 bases between. The germline CDR1 and CDR2 sequences are SNHLY and FYNNEI. This CDR3 is 14 amino acids long. The primer mix had 60 Vbeta and 13 Jbeta primers. TCRdb's table, derived via immunoSEQ multiplex PCR, lists solely in-frame clones and lacks some. This table holds about 190,000 clones, over 70% found once. This entry belongs to a study of cytomegalovirus exposure and HLA in healthy donors. Study outcomes and limitations: Indistinguishable V segments such as TRBV6-2 and TRBV6-3 were excluded. In vitro checks showed that a few CMV-associated chains really do target CMV antigens. In most subjects, TCR beta sequences reportedly gave accurate predictions of HLA-A and HLA-B alleles.

Sequenced material: PBMCs. This sequence joins TRBV2 and TRBJ1-2; tentative D call: TRBD1 (6 bases). This TCR came from a man aged 50-59 years in good health and CMV-seronegative. In nucleotides, the CDR3 is TGTGCCAGCAGCGACGAACCAGGGGTTGGTGGCTACACCTTC. Amino acid sequence: CASSDEPGVGGYTF. The whole variable domain, remainder taken from reference TRBV2 and TRBJ1-2, is EPEVTQTPSHQVTQMGQEVILRCVPISNHLYFYWYRQILGQKVEFLVSFYNNEISEKSEIFDDQFSVERPDGSNFTLKIRSTKLEDSAMYFCASSDEPGVGGYTFGSGTRLTVV.